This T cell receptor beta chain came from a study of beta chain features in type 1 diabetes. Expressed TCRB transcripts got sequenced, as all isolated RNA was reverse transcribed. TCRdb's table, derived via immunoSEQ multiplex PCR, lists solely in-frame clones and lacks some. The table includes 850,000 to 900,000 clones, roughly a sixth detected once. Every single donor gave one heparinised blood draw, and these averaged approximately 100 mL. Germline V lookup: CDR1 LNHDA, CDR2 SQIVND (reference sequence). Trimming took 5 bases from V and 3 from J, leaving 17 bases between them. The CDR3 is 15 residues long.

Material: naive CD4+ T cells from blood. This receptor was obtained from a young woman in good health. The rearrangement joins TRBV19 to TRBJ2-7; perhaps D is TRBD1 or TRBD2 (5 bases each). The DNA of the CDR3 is TGTGCCAGTAGTTCCGGGACGGGGAGTGACTACGAGCAGTACTTC. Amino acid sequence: CASSSGTGSDYEQYF.